This entry concerns a single TCR beta chain. Germline V CDR1 and CDR2: KGHDR, SFDVKD. This CDR3 is 13 amino acids long. V was pared by 5 bases and J by 6 bases, with 12 bases between. This record comes from a study of Graves' ophthalmopathy and Graves' hyperthyroidism. Hyperthyroidism patients, aged 18 to 65, were newly diagnosed, under 2 months' duration. Diagnostic conclusions were grounded in clinical symptoms, serum thyroxine, TRAb, thyroid ultrasound and orbital computed tomography. TCR beta CDR3 regions were amplified from RNA transcripts. The library came from an HTBI-primed first-round RT-PCR and a second-round multiplex PCR. Via MiXCR, TCRdb re-called the multiplex PCR reads, giving one row per CDR3 protein. Here the sample spans 500,000 to 700,000 distinct CDR3 sequences, 22% being singletons.

The TCR comes from a woman aged 18-35 years with stable Graves' hyperthyroidism. Some clones in this sample may be carry-over from other donors' samples. Input material: peripheral blood. This rearrangement joins TRBV24-1 to TRBJ1-2; D might be TRBD1 (6 bases). Written as DNA, the CDR3 is TGTGCCACCAGTGTAACAGGGTCGCATGGCTACACCTTC. Its protein is CATSVTGSHGYTF.